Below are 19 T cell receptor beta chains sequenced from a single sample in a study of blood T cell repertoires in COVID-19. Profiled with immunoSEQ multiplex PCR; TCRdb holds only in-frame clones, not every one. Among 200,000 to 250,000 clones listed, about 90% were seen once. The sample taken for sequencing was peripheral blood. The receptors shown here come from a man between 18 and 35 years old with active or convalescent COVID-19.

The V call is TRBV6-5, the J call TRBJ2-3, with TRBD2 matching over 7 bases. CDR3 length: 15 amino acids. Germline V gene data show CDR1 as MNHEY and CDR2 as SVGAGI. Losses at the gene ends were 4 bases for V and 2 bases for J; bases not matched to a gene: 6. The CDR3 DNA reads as TGTGCCAGCAGTTTTTCTCTAGCGGACACAGATACGCAGTATTTT. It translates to CASSFSLADTDTQYF.

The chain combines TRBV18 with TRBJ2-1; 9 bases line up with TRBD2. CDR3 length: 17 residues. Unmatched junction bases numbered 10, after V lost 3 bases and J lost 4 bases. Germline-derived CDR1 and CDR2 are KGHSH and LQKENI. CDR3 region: CASSPRIAGETYNEQFF. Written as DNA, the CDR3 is TGTGCCAGCTCACCTCGTATAGCGGGAGAGACATACAATGAGCAGTTCTTC.

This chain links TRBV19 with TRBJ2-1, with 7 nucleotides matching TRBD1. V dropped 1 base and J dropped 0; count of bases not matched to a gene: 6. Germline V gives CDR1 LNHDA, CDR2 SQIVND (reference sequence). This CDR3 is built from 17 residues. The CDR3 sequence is CASSIASRGSSYNEQFF. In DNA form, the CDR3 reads TGTGCCAGTAGTATAGCGTCCAGGGGGAGCTCCTACAATGAGCAGTTCTTC.

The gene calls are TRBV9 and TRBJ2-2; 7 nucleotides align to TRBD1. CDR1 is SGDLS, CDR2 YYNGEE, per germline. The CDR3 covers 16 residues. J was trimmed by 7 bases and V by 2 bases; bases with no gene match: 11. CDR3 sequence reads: CASSVSHDRANGELFF. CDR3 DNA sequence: TGTGCCAGCAGCGTTTCCCACGACAGGGCGAACGGGGAGCTGTTTTTT.

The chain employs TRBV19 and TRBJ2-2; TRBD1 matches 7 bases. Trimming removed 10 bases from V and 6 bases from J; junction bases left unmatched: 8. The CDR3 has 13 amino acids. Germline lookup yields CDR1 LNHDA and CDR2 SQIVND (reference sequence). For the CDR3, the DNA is TGTGCCACCCCCGGACAGGAGGCCGGGGAGCTGTTTTTT. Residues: CATPGQEAGELFF.

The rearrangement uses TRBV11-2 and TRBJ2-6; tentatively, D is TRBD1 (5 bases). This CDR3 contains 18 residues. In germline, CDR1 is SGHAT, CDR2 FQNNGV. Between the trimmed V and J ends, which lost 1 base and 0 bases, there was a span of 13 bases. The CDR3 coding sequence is TGTGCCAGCAGCTTAGGGCAGGGTAAAAGCTCTGGGGCCAACGTCCTGACTTTC. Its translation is CASSLGQGKSSGANVLTF.

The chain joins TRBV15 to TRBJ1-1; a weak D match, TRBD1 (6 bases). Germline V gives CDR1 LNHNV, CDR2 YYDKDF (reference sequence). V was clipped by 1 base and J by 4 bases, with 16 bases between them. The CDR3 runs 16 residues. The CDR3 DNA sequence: TGTGCCACCAGCAGAGGGGGGGGCCGAACAGGCACTGAAGCTTTCTTT. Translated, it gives CATSRGGGRTGTEAFF.

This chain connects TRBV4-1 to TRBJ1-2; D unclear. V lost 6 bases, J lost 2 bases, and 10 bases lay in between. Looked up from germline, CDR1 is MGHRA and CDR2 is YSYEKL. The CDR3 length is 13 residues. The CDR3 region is CASSSEPNYGYTF. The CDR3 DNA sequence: TGCGCCAGCAGTAGCGAACCCAACTATGGCTACACCTTC.

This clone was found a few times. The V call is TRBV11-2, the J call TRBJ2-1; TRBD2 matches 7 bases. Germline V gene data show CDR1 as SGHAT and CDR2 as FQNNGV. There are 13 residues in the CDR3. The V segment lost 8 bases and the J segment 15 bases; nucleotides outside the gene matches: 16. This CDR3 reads CASFLTSVWSWFF. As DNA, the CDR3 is TGTGCCAGCTTTTTAACTAGCGTTTGGTCTTGGTTCTTC. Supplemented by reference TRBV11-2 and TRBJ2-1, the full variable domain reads EAGVAQSPRYKIIEKRQSVAFWCNPISGHATLYWYQQILGQGPKLLIQFQNNGVVDDSQLPKDRFSAERLKGVDSTLKIQPAKLEDSAVYLCASFLTSVWSWFFGPGTRLTVL.

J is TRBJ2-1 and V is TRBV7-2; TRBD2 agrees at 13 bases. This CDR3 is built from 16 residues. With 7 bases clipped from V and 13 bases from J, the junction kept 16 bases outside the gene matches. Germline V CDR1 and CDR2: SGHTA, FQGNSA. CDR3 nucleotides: TGTGCCAGCATCCCCGAGGGCGGACTAGCGGGAGTCTATCAGTTCTTC. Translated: CASIPEGGLAGVYQFF.

The CDR3 spells CASSLIENQPQHF. The CDR3 DNA follows: TGTGCCAGCAGCTTAATAGAAAATCAGCCCCAGCATTTT. The chain carries TRBV5-8 and TRBJ1-5; unclear D gene. Per germline, CDR1 SGHTS and CDR2 YDEGEE. V lost 2 bases, J lost 4 bases, and 7 bases lay in between. CDR3 length: 13 residues.

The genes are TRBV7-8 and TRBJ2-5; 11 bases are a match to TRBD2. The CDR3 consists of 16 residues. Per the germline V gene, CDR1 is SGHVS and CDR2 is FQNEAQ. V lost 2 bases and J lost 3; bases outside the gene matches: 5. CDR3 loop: CASSLTGLAGEETQYF. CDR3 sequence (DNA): TGTGCCAGCAGCTTAACTGGACTAGCGGGTGAAGAGACCCAGTACTTC.

The chain's CDR3 is CAIASERGPQFF. The CDR3 DNA reads TGTGCCATCGCATCTGAGCGGGGTCCGCAGTTCTTC. This chain connects TRBV10-3 to TRBJ2-1; 7 nucleotides align to TRBD2. The CDR3 is 12 residues long. CDR1 is ENHRY, CDR2 SYGVKD, per germline. The V and J ends lost 8 bases and 12 bases, in that order; junction bases with no gene match: 10.

CDR3 residues: CASSEVGGGGQETQYF. CDR3 nucleotides: TGTGCCAGCAGTGAGGTGGGGGGAGGAGGCCAAGAGACCCAGTACTTC. The chain links TRBV6-1 to TRBJ2-5, with D possibly matching TRBD2 (6 bases). This CDR3 region has 16 residues. The V gene lost 3 bases and the J gene lost 1 base, with 15 bases spanning the gap. Looked up from germline, CDR1 is MNHNS and CDR2 is SASEGT.

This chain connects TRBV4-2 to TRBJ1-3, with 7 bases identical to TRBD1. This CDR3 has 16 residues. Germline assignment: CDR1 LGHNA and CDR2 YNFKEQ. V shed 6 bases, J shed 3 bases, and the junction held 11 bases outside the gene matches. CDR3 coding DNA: TGTGCCAGCAGGCGAAGCCGGGACAGCGGTGGAAACACCATATATTTT. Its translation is CASRRSRDSGGNTIYF.

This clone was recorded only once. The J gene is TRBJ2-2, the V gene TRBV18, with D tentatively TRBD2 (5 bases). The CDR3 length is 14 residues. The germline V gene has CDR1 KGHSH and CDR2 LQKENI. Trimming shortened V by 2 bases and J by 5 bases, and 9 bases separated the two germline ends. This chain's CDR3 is CASSPGSGTGELFF. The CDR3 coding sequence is TGTGCCAGCTCACCAGGGTCGGGGACCGGGGAGCTGTTTTTT.

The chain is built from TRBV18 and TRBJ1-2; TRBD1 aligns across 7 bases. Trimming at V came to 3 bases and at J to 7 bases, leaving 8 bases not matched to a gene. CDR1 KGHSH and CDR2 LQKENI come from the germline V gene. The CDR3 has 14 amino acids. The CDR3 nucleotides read TGTGCCAGCTCACCCGCAAACCGGGACAGTGGCTACACCTTC. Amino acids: CASSPANRDSGYTF.

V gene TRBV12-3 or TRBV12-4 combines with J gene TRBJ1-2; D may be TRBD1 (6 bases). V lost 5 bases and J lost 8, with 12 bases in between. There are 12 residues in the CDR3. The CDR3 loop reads CASSNRVRGYTF. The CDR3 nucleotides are TGTGCCAGCAGTAACAGGGTCCGGGGCTACACCTTC.

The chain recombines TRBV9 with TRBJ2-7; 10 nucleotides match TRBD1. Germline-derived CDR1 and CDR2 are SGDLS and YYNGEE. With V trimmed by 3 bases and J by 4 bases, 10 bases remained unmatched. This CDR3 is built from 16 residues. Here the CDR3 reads CASSGGPGQGRYEQYF. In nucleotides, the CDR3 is TGTGCCAGCAGCGGGGGGCCGGGACAGGGGAGGTACGAGCAGTACTTC. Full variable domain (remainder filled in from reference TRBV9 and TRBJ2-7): DSGVTQTPKHLITATGQRVTLRCSPRSGDLSVYWYQQSLDQGLQFLIQYYNGEERAKGNILERFSAQQFPDLHSELNLSSLELGDSALYFCASSGGPGQGRYEQYFGPGTRLTVT.